Listed below are T cell receptor beta chains from one sample, sequenced in a study of shared clonotypes between healthy human individuals. Libraries were prepared by immunoSEQ multiplex PCR; TCRdb keeps only in-frame clonotypes and omits some of them. The profile shows 950,000 to 1,300,000 clones, approximately 72% of them singletons. Sequenced: memory CD4+ T cells sorted from blood. The receptors were sampled from a man aged 18 to 29 in good health. Both conserved end residues are part of each CDR3. The D gene is left open where the match is weak. The listing skips clone size in some rows; elsewhere it reads once, few, many or a size class.

V: TRBV7-9; D: TRBD2; size: NA; J: TRBJ2-7; CDR3: CAPAGGLYEQYF; DNA: TGTGCCCCAGCGGGGGGGCTATACGAGCAGTACTTC
V: TRBV10-2; D: NA; size: NA; J: TRBJ2-5; CDR3: CASSESKKASQETQYF; DNA: TGCGCCAGCAGTGAGTCGAAAAAGGCTAGCCAAGAGACCCAGTACTTC
V: TRBV11-1; D: TRBD2; size: NA; J: TRBJ2-3; CDR3: CASSPTTGGPIDTQYF; DNA: TGTGCCAGCAGCCCTACCACGGGGGGGCCAATAGATACGCAGTATTTT
V: TRBV9; D: TRBD1; size: NA; J: TRBJ2-3; CDR3: CASSRGTGSTDTQYF; DNA: TGTGCCAGCAGTAGAGGGACAGGCAGCACAGATACGCAGTATTTT
V: TRBV1; D: NA; size: NA; J: TRBJ2-5; CDR3: CTSSQDFRIGCQETQYF; DNA: TGCACCAGCAGCCAAGACTTCCGGATTGGGTGTCAAGAGACCCAGTACTTC
V: TRBV6-1; D: NA; size: NA; J: TRBJ2-5; CDR3: CASSIGGETQYF; DNA: TGTGCCAGCAGCATAGGCGGAGAGACCCAGTACTTC
V: TRBV2; D: NA; size: few; J: TRBJ1-5; CDR3: CASSDEQGRGPQHF; DNA: TGTGCCAGCAGTGACGAGCAGGGGCGGGGGCCCCAGCATTTT
V: TRBV30; D: TRBD1; size: NA; J: TRBJ2-7; CDR3: CAWSPTGDNEQYF; DNA: TGTGCCTGGAGTCCGACAGGGGACAACGAGCAGTACTTC
V: TRBV28; D: NA; size: NA; J: TRBJ1-3; CDR3: CASNQQSSGNTIYF; DNA: TGTGCCAGCAACCAACAGAGCTCTGGAAACACCATATATTTT
V: TRBV13; D: NA; size: NA; J: TRBJ2-7; CDR3: CASSRQGTYEQYF; DNA: TGTGCCAGCAGCCGTCAAGGAACCTACGAGCAGTACTTC
V: TRBV10-3; D: TRBD1; size: NA; J: TRBJ2-7; CDR3: CAISSRTGGNEQYF; DNA: TGTGCCATCAGTTCCAGGACAGGGGGGAACGAGCAGTACTTC
V: TRBV5-1; D: TRBD2; size: once; J: TRBJ2-5; CDR3: CASSLLAGAQETQYF; DNA: TGCGCCAGCAGCTTGCTAGCGGGCGCTCAAGAGACCCAGTACTTC
V: TRBV2; D: NA; size: NA; J: TRBJ1-4; CDR3: CASSERWTDIEKLFF; DNA: TGTGCCAGCAGCGAGCGCTGGACAGATATTGAAAAACTGTTTTTT
V: TRBV19; D: NA; size: NA; J: TRBJ1-1; CDR3: CASSSQGNGIGDTEAFF; DNA: TGTGCCAGTTCTTCCCAGGGGAACGGAATAGGGGACACTGAAGCTTTCTTT
V: TRBV2; D: NA; size: NA; J: TRBJ1-4; CDR3: CASRGDRSEKLFF; DNA: TGTGCCAGCAGGGGGGACCGATCCGAAAAACTGTTTTTT
V: TRBV4-1; D: NA; size: few; J: TRBJ1-2; CDR3: CASSQGPTEIYGYTF; DNA: TGCGCCAGCAGCCAAGGACCGACAGAGATCTATGGCTACACCTTC
V: TRBV18; D: TRBD1; size: NA; J: TRBJ2-4; CDR3: CASSPAGGKNIQYF; DNA: TGTGCCAGCTCACCGGCAGGGGGCAAAAACATTCAGTACTTC
V: TRBV7-2; D: TRBD1; size: few; J: TRBJ1-3; CDR3: CASSLVGQSSGNTIYF; DNA: TGTGCCAGCAGCTTAGTGGGACAGAGCTCTGGAAACACCATATATTTT
V: TRBV5-8; D: TRBD2; size: NA; J: TRBJ2-5; CDR3: CASSRGLAGGMETQYF; DNA: TGTGCCAGCAGCAGGGGACTAGCGGGAGGAATGGAGACCCAGTACTTC
V: TRBV9; D: NA; size: NA; J: TRBJ2-7; CDR3: CASSLEATGSYEQYF; DNA: TGTGCCAGCAGCTTAGAGGCAACGGGCTCCTACGAGCAGTACTTC
V: TRBV15; D: NA; size: once; J: TRBJ2-1; CDR3: CATSRDAPNEQFF; DNA: TGTGCCACCAGCAGAGATGCTCCGAATGAGCAGTTCTTC
V: TRBV7-9; D: NA; size: NA; J: TRBJ2-2; CDR3: CASSLLVTGELFF; DNA: TGTGCCAGCAGCTTACTAGTCACCGGGGAGCTGTTTTTT
V: TRBV2; D: NA; size: NA; J: TRBJ1-3; CDR3: CASIPTSGNTIYF; DNA: TGTGCCAGCATCCCCACTTCTGGAAACACCATATATTTT
V: TRBV10-3; D: TRBD2; size: NA; J: TRBJ2-3; CDR3: CAISESGGSGATDTQYF; DNA: TGTGCCATCAGTGAGTCGGGTGGTAGCGGGGCCACAGATACGCAGTATTTT
V: TRBV5-6; D: NA; size: NA; J: TRBJ2-4; CDR3: CASSARTLAKNIQYF; DNA: TGTGCCAGCAGCGCCCGGACTCTAGCCAAAAACATTCAGTACTTC
V: TRBV6-1; D: TRBD2; size: NA; J: TRBJ2-1; CDR3: CASSEAFSGVSYNEQFF; DNA: TGTGCCAGCAGTGAAGCGTTTAGCGGGGTATCCTACAATGAGCAGTTCTTC
V: TRBV10-3; D: NA; size: NA; J: TRBJ2-6; CDR3: CAISKDISGANVLTF; DNA: TGTGCCATCAGTAAGGACATCTCTGGGGCCAACGTCCTGACTTTC
V: TRBV5-1; D: TRBD1; size: NA; J: TRBJ1-4; CDR3: CASSPTSGTGNEKLFF; DNA: TGCGCCAGCAGCCCCACTTCCGGGACAGGGAATGAAAAACTGTTTTTT
V: TRBV5-1; D: TRBD1; size: NA; J: TRBJ1-1; CDR3: CASSSDRGGNTEAFF; DNA: TGCGCCAGCAGTTCCGACAGGGGTGGGAACACTGAAGCTTTCTTT